This T cell receptor beta chain was found in a study of T cell changes during pregnancy in multiple sclerosis. The trim removed 3 bases at V and 2 bases at J, leaving 7 bases unmatched. This CDR3 has 15 amino acids. The germline gives CDR1 SGHRS, CDR2 YFSETQ. The method was immunoSEQ multiplex PCR; TCRdb's version includes in-frame clones alone and lacks a portion of them. The repertoire holds approximately 88,000 clones, with 80% to 95% as singletons. The chain carries TRBV5-1 and TRBJ2-7; 8 bases fit TRBD1. Sequenced material: peripheral blood, taken in the first trimester of pregnancy. The sequence was obtained from a female donor with multiple sclerosis, enrolled in a pregnancy study. CDR3 amino acids: CASSSWTGTTYEQYF. The CDR3 bases are TGCGCCAGCAGCTCCTGGACAGGGACGACCTACGAGCAGTACTTC.